Listed here is a single TCR beta chain. No antigen is known for it. This specimen comes from a study of cytomegalovirus exposure and HLA in healthy donors. Across the study: Assignment to the Caucasian-associated ancestry cluster applied to around 82% of the roughly 410 genotyped donors.

The PCR contained 60 Vbeta and 13 Jbeta primers. The table came from immunoSEQ multiplex PCR; TCRdb's copy has only in-frame clones and leaves some out. Of approximately 140,000 clones listed, about 80% were seen once; the top ten hold under 2%. General study findings and limits: Investigators reported approximately 150 TCR beta chains as tied to cytomegalovirus. Later analysis showed most CMV-associated TCR beta chains appearing HLA-restricted.

Sequences were obtained from PBMCs. This clonotype was sampled from a woman between 40 and 55 years old in good health and CMV-seronegative.

CDR3 region: CASSRGAGEEQFF. In DNA form, the CDR3 reads TGTGCCAGCAGTCGCGGGGCGGGAGAGGAGCAGTTCTTC. The chain recombines TRBV7-9 with TRBJ2-1, with 7 bases lining up with TRBD2. J lost 10 bases, V lost 6 bases, and 9 bases had no gene match. The length of the CDR3 is 13 residues. CDR1 is SEHNR and CDR2 is FQNEAQ in the germline V gene (reference sequence).